A selection of T cell receptor beta chains follows, all from one sample in a study of blood T cell repertoires in COVID-19. Here immunoSEQ multiplex PCR was the method, and the copy in TCRdb shows in-frame clones only, minus some. The data hold 160,000 or so clones, with roughly 82% observed a single time. Source material: peripheral blood. All receptors derive from a woman in her forties or fifties with acute or convalescent COVID-19. CDR3s include the opening cysteine and the closing phenylalanine or tryptophan. D genes are given only for firm matches. Expanded clones are given a class, and other clones once, few, many or no size at all.

D gene,J gene,clone size,V gene,CDR3 length,CDR3 protein,CDR3 DNA
.,TRBJ2-7,.,TRBV14,14,CASSQQGRRYEQYF,TGTGCCAGCAGCCAACAGGGTAGAAGATACGAGCAGTACTTC
TRBD1,TRBJ1-6,.,TRBV6-5,14,CASSYSIGGLALHF,TGTGCCAGCAGTTACTCGATAGGGGGCTTGGCCCTCCACTTT
.,TRBJ1-5,.,TRBV19,16,CASSTTWGRGTSSQHF,TGTGCCAGTAGTACCACTTGGGGCCGGGGGACCTCGTCCCAGCATTTT
.,TRBJ1-5,.,TRBV3-1/TRBV3-2,13,CASSQDRHQPQHF,TGTGCCAGCAGCCAGGACAGACATCAGCCCCAGCATTTT
TRBD2,TRBJ2-3,.,TRBV28,17,CASSQIAGVGGTDTQYF,TGTGCCAGCAGTCAGATAGCGGGAGTTGGGGGAACAGATACGCAGTATTTT
.,TRBJ1-6,.,TRBV19,14,CASSPSSYNSPLHF,TGTGCCAGTAGCCCGAGCTCCTATAATTCACCCCTCCACTTT
.,TRBJ1-1,.,TRBV6-5,14,CASRPGHSNTEAFF,TGTGCCAGCAGACCGGGACACTCGAACACTGAAGCTTTCTTT
TRBD1,TRBJ1-2,.,TRBV7-8,13,CASSLGQGRSYTF,TGTGCCAGCAGCTTAGGACAGGGAAGGAGCTACACCTTC
.,TRBJ2-1,.,TRBV2,13,CASSVEGLNEQFF,TGTGCCAGCAGTGTAGAGGGATTGAATGAGCAGTTCTTC
.,TRBJ1-4,.,TRBV11-1,15,CASSSHRATNEKLFF,TGTGCCAGCAGCTCGCACAGGGCAACTAATGAAAAACTGTTTTTT
TRBD2,TRBJ2-1,.,TRBV7-2,11,CASSLGTSEFF,TGTGCCAGCAGCTTAGGGACTAGCGAGTTCTTC
.,TRBJ1-5,.,TRBV9,14,CASSGGSGNQPQHF,TGTGCCAGCAGCGGAGGTTCAGGGAATCAGCCCCAGCATTTT
.,TRBJ2-4,once,TRBV2,13,CASSEGPQRIQYF,TGTGCCAGCAGTGAAGGCCCGCAGAGGATCCAGTACTTC
.,TRBJ2-7,.,TRBV5-4,17,CASSSPQGGGTSYEQYF,TGTGCCAGCAGTTCCCCGCAGGGGGGAGGAACCTCCTACGAGCAGTACTTC
TRBD2,TRBJ2-1,.,TRBV6-2/TRBV6-3,16,CASSYSSGIYYNEQFF,TGTGCCAGCAGTTACTCGAGCGGGATTTACTACAATGAGCAGTTCTTC